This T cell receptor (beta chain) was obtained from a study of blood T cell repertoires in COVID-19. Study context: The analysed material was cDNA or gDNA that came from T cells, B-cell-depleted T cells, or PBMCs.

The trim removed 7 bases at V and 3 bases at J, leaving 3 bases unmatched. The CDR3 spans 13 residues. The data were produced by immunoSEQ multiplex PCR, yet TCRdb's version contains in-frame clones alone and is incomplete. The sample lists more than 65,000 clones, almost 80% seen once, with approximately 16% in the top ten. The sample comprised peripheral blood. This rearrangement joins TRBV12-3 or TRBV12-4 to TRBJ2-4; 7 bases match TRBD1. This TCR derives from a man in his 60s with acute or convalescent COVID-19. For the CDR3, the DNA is TGTGCCAGCAAGGGGGCTGGCAAAAACATTCAGTACTTC. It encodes CASKGAGKNIQYF.